This T cell receptor beta chain emerged from a study of cytomegalovirus exposure and HLA in healthy donors. Across the whole study: It was reported in a later analysis that the roughly 120 validation repertoires used the same platform as the roughly 700 first-cohort repertoires.

General study results and limits: With high specificity and sensitivity, the classifier reportedly diagnosed cytomegalovirus status. A list of 150 or so TCR beta chains associated with cytomegalovirus was given.

Donors came from a validation cohort of 90 to 150 subjects, distinct from the first 666-subject cohort. This clone was recorded only once. The antigen is undetermined. Per germline, CDR1 SEHNR and CDR2 FQNEAQ (reference sequence). This CDR3 spans 16 amino acids. V was clipped by 5 bases and J by 4 bases; unmatched bases: 9. TCRdb's copy holds only in-frame clones and misses some; the assay was immunoSEQ multiplex PCR. The data contain tens of thousands of clones, approximately 93% of them singletons. The specimen was PBMCs. The V call is TRBV7-9, the J call TRBJ2-7, with 12 nucleotides matching TRBD1. The TCR comes from a man in his late teens or twenties in good health and CMV-seropositive. CDR3 region: CASSQSGTGGAYEQYF. The CDR3, as DNA: TGTGCCAGCAGCCAATCCGGGACAGGGGGCGCGTACGAGCAGTACTTC.